What follows describes a single T cell receptor beta chain. The data stem from a study of technical replicates of blood from several donors. The J segment lost 2 bases and the V segment lost 3 bases, leaving 6 bases of the junction unmatched. CDR3 length equals 15 residues. Germline CDR1 reads SGHAT; CDR2 reads FQNNGV. Clones were sequenced by immunoSEQ multiplex PCR, and TCRdb holds only the in-frame ones, with some missing. The table records approximately 65,000 clones, 86% of them present only once. The sequence was collected from a human donor in good health. Some clones in this sample may be carry-over from other donors' samples. The chain joins TRBV11-2 to TRBJ2-7, with 8 nucleotides matching TRBD2. Sequenced material: PBMCs. CDR3 protein: CASSFTSGSPYEQYF. In nucleotides, the CDR3 is TGTGCCAGCAGCTTTACTAGCGGTTCTCCCTACGAGCAGTACTTC. Based on the CDR3 plus reference TRBV11-2 and TRBJ2-7, the full variable domain is EAGVAQSPRYKIIEKRQSVAFWCNPISGHATLYWYQQILGQGPKLLIQFQNNGVVDDSQLPKDRFSAERLKGVDSTLKIQPAKLEDSAVYLCASSFTSGSPYEQYFGPGTRLTVT.